Presented here are 23 T cell receptor beta chains from one specimen sequenced in a study of blood T cell repertoires in COVID-19. Assay used: immunoSEQ multiplex PCR; TCRdb lists only in-frame clones, some missing. Of 42,000 or so clones in the sample, 70% to 90% were seen once. The sample taken for sequencing was peripheral blood. Receptors originate from a human donor in a cohort sampled during active COVID-19.

The J gene is TRBJ1-6, the V gene TRBV28, with 9 positions matching TRBD1. Germline CDR1 reads MDHEN; CDR2 reads SYDVKM. The CDR3 loop spans 16 amino acids. Unmatched junction bases numbered 9, after V lost 3 bases and J lost 9 bases. The CDR3 sequence: CASSLHTGGSSSPLHF. DNA of the CDR3: TGTGCCAGCAGTTTGCACACAGGGGGCTCGAGTTCACCCCTCCACTTT.

This chain links TRBV6-5 with TRBJ2-7, with 12 positions matching TRBD2. The CDR3 is 16 amino acids. The junction had 3 bases not matched to a gene; V was cut back by 0 bases and J by 3 bases. The germline V gene encodes CDR1 MNHEY and CDR2 SVGAGI. This CDR3 is CASSYSASGGGYEQYF. The CDR3 region has the DNA TGTGCCAGCAGTTACTCTGCTAGCGGGGGGGGCTACGAGCAGTACTTC.

This chain connects TRBV27 to TRBJ1-1, with TRBD1 identical over 10 bases. J was trimmed by 6 bases and V by 5 bases; bases with no gene match: 6. Germline assignment: CDR1 MNHEY and CDR2 SMNVEV (reference sequence). CDR3 length equals 14 residues. Written as DNA, the CDR3 is TGTGCCAGCAGTCTAAGACAGGGGGCTTCTGAAGCTTTCTTT. Its protein is CASSLRQGASEAFF.

This chain connects TRBV5-1 to TRBJ2-3, with a weak D call TRBD2 (5 bases). The V gene's germline CDR1 is SGHRS and CDR2 YFSETQ. There are 13 residues in the CDR3. Trimming left V 4 bases short and J 4 bases short, with 10 bases between. DNA for the CDR3: TGCGCCAGCAGCGACTACAGAGCAGATACGCAGTATTTT. This translates into CASSDYRADTQYF.

V is TRBV3-1 (or the pseudogene TRBV3-2) and J is TRBJ2-5; 8 nucleotides line up with TRBD2. From germline, CDR1 is LGHDT and CDR2 YNNKEL (reference sequence). The V segment lost 1 base and the J segment 4 bases; nucleotides outside the gene matches: 2. The CDR3 contains 14 residues. The CDR3 DNA sequence: TGTGCCAGCAGCCAAGCGGGGGGGCTAGAGACCCAGTACTTC. Protein product: CASSQAGGLETQYF.

On this clone: One junction end does not reproduce the germline sequence, and a read error may be involved. The chain uses TRBV30 and TRBJ1-1, with TRBD1 matching over 10 bases. This CDR3 is 13 amino acids long. Germline V gene lookup returns CDR1 GTSNPN and CDR2 SVGIG (reference sequence). Here the CDR3 DNA reads TGCGTCTCGTCCCGGGACAGGGGCACTGAAGCTTTCTTT. Residues: CVSSRDRGTEAFF.

The genes are TRBV11-2 and TRBJ2-1, with TRBD2 matching 7 bases. V lost 0 bases and J lost 0; bases outside the gene matches: 8. The CDR3 contains 18 residues. Germline V gene data show CDR1 as SGHAT and CDR2 as FQNNGV. The CDR3 reads CASSLDRDYFISYNEQFF. For the CDR3, the DNA is TGTGCCAGCAGCTTAGATCGGGACTACTTTATCTCCTACAATGAGCAGTTCTTC.

This clone was detected only a few times. The rearrangement joins TRBV18 to TRBJ1-1; 9 nucleotides line up with TRBD1. CDR3 size: 16 residues. J was trimmed by 4 bases and V by 2 bases; bases with no gene match: 8. Germline CDR1 and CDR2: KGHSH and LQKENI. This chain's CDR3 is CASSPTTPGQGTEAFF. Written as DNA, the CDR3 is TGTGCCAGCTCACCAACAACCCCGGGACAGGGCACTGAAGCTTTCTTT.

This chain uses TRBV3-1 (or the pseudogene TRBV3-2) with TRBJ2-1; D perhaps matches TRBD1 (6 bases). With 2 bases removed from V and 4 bases from J, the gap between germline ends came to 12 bases. Germline V gives CDR1 LGHDT, CDR2 YNNKEL (reference sequence). The CDR3 has 15 residues. The CDR3 coding sequence is TGTGCCAGCAGCCAAATGGGGGCCGGGTACAATGAGCAGTTCTTC. This gives the protein CASSQMGAGYNEQFF.

The rearrangement joins TRBV18 to TRBJ2-7; possibly TRBD1 for D (5 bases). V gave up 10 bases and J gave up 2 bases, with 18 bases separating them. The CDR3 extends over 14 amino acids. Germline V CDR1 and CDR2: KGHSH, LQKENI. CDR3 DNA: TGTGCCACCTCTACAAAGGGGCAAACCTACGAGCAGTACTTC. Its translation is CATSTKGQTYEQYF.

This clone has a single count. The rearrangement uses TRBV7-9 and TRBJ2-1; D may be TRBD2 (5 bases). Per the germline V gene, CDR1 is SEHNR and CDR2 is FQNEAQ (reference sequence). CDR3 length: 16 residues. Trimming pared 1 base from V and 0 bases from J, leaving 10 bases between. The chain's CDR3 is CASSLVGGGSYNEQFF. The CDR3 nucleotides read TGTGCCAGCAGCTTAGTGGGCGGAGGCTCCTACAATGAGCAGTTCTTC. The whole variable domain, filled in from reference TRBV7-9 and TRBJ2-1, reads DTGVSQNPRHKITKRGQNVTFRCDPISEHNRLYWYRQTLGQGPEFLTYFQNEAQLEKSRLLSDRFSAERPKGSFSTLEIQRTEQGDSAMYLCASSLVGGGSYNEQFFGPGTRLTVL.

V is TRBV3-1 (or the pseudogene TRBV3-2) and J is TRBJ2-1; TRBD2 matches 12 bases. CDR3 length equals 17 residues. J was trimmed by 0 bases and V by 1 base; bases with no gene match: 1. Looked up from germline, CDR1 is LGHDT and CDR2 is YNNKEL (reference sequence). CDR3 in amino acids: CASSQGLAGVSYNEQFF. CDR3 coding DNA: TGTGCCAGCAGCCAAGGACTAGCGGGGGTCTCCTACAATGAGCAGTTCTTC.

The chain employs TRBV7-6 and TRBJ2-5; 11 nucleotides line up with TRBD2. CDR3 size: 17 residues. Germline V gives CDR1 SGHVS, CDR2 FNYEAQ. Germline trimming cut 1 base from V and 4 bases from J; bases unmatched to any gene: 8. CDR3 nucleotide sequence: TGTGCCAGCAGCTTAGGAGGGGTTCTAGCGGGGGGAGAGACCCAGTACTTC. As protein: CASSLGGVLAGGETQYF.

CDR3 residues: CASSSSTSGPTDTQYF. The CDR3 coding sequence is TGCGCCAGCAGCTCGTCGACTAGCGGGCCCACAGATACGCAGTATTTT. The chain uses TRBV5-1 and TRBJ2-3; 10 positions agree with TRBD2. The CDR3 has 16 residues. The germline V gene encodes CDR1 SGHRS and CDR2 YFSETQ. The V segment lost 3 bases and the J segment 2 bases; nucleotides outside the gene matches: 6.

The chain links TRBV6-4 to TRBJ1-1; 8 nucleotides agree with TRBD1. Germline V gives CDR1 MRHNA, CDR2 SNTAGT. The CDR3 is 15 amino acids. Germline trimming cut 2 bases from V and 1 base from J; bases unmatched to any gene: 3. This chain's CDR3 is CASSDQGQANTEAFF. The CDR3 DNA reads TGTGCCAGCAGTGACCAGGGACAGGCGAACACTGAAGCTTTCTTT.

The chain carries TRBV3-1 (or the pseudogene TRBV3-2) and TRBJ2-7; 7 bases match TRBD1. The ends lost 4 bases at V and 3 bases at J; junction bases unmatched: 9. The CDR3 is made up of 15 amino acids. Germline V gene data show CDR1 as LGHDT and CDR2 as YNNKEL (reference sequence). The chain's CDR3 is CASSLKGAHVYEQYF. The CDR3 DNA sequence: TGTGCCAGCAGCCTAAAGGGGGCGCATGTCTACGAGCAGTACTTC.

The V gene is TRBV29-1, the J gene TRBJ1-2; 9 bases map to TRBD1. From germline, CDR1 is SQVTM and CDR2 ANQGSEA. Germline trimming cut 6 bases from V and 6 bases from J; bases unmatched to any gene: 8. CDR3 length: 13 amino acids. This chain's CDR3 is CSVTGGATDGYTF. In DNA form, the CDR3 reads TGCAGCGTAACAGGGGGCGCCACTGATGGCTACACCTTC.

The chain links TRBV5-1 to TRBJ2-3; D not resolved. V lost 0 bases and J lost 4, with 15 bases in between. The CDR3 spans 16 residues. Germline V gives CDR1 SGHRS, CDR2 YFSETQ. The CDR3 is CASSLDPGALADTQYF. The DNA of the CDR3 is TGCGCCAGCAGCTTGGACCCCGGAGCGCTTGCAGATACGCAGTATTTT.

This chain links TRBV18 with TRBJ2-4; 8 bases fit TRBD2. Germline V gives CDR1 KGHSH, CDR2 LQKENI. V gave up 0 bases and J gave up 6 bases; unmatched junction bases: 7. The CDR3 loop spans 16 amino acids. CDR3: CASSPPYGGAGNIQYF. CDR3 in DNA: TGTGCCAGCTCACCACCTTACGGGGGGGCTGGAAACATTCAGTACTTC.

The V and J genes are TRBV7-6 and TRBJ2-7, with TRBD2 matching over 10 bases. This CDR3 has 17 residues. CDR1 and CDR2 from the germline V gene are SGHVS and FNYEAQ. V lost 1 base and J lost 4; bases outside the gene matches: 10. The DNA of the CDR3 is TGTGCCAGCAGCTTAGGCGCGGGGCAGCGGGGGGGGTACGAGCAGTACTTC. This gives the protein CASSLGAGQRGGYEQYF.

In regard to this clone: Distinct nucleotide sequences in the sample also encode this CDR3. This chain uses TRBV5-5 with TRBJ2-5; 9 positions match TRBD2. This CDR3 is 16 amino acids long. CDR1 and CDR2 (germline): SGHKS, YYEKEE (reference sequence). Trimming removed 0 bases from V and 5 bases from J; junction bases left unmatched: 8. The DNA of the CDR3 is TGTGCCAGCAGCTTGGGTGGCGGGGGGGCGCGGGAGACCCAGTACTTC. As protein: CASSLGGGGARETQYF. The entire variable domain, with the rest obtained from reference TRBV5-5 and TRBJ2-5, is as follows: DAGVTQSPTHLIKTRGQQVTLRCSPISGHKSVSWYQQVLGQGPQFIFQYYEKEERGRGNFPDRFSARQFPNYSSELNVNALLLGDSALYLCASSLGGGGARETQYFGPGTRLLVL.

This clone was detected only a few times. The rearrangement links TRBV11-2 to TRBJ2-3, with 14 nucleotides matching TRBD2. Germline V gene lookup returns CDR1 SGHAT and CDR2 FQNNGV. The CDR3 spans 17 residues. With V trimmed by 4 bases and J by 4 bases, 7 bases remained unmatched. For the CDR3, the DNA is TGTGCCAGCAGCTCCAGACTAGCGGGGGGGCGAGCAGATACGCAGTATTTT. It is translated as CASSSRLAGGRADTQYF.

The chain is built from TRBV28 and TRBJ2-2, with D hard to call. V dropped 5 bases and J dropped 7 bases, with 5 bases sitting between them. Germline V gene sequence: CDR1 MDHEN, CDR2 SYDVKM. The CDR3 is 11 residues long. The CDR3 is CASSEYGELFF. The CDR3, as DNA: TGTGCCAGCAGTGAGTACGGGGAGCTGTTTTTT.